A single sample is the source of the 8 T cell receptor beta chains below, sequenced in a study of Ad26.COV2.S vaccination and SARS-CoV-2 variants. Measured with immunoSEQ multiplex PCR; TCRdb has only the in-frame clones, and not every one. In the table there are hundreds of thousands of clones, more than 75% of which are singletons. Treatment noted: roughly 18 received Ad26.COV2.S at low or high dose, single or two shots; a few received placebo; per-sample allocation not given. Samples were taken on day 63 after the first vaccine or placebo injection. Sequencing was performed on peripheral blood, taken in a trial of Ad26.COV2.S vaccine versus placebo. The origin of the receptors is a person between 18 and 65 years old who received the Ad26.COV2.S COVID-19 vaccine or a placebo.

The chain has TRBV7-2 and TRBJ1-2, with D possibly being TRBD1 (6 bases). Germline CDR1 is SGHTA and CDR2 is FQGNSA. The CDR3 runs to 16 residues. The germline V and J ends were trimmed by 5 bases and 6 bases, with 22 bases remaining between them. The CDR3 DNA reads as TGTGCCAGCAGCCGCGTTCTCGGGTCGGGGGGCCATGGCTACACCTTC. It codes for CASSRVLGSGGHGYTF.

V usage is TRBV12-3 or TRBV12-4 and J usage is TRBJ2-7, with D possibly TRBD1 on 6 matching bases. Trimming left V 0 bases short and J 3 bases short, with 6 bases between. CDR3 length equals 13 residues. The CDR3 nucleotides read TGTGCCAGCAGTTTAGCCAGGGGCTACGAGCAGTACTTC. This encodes CASSLARGYEQYF.

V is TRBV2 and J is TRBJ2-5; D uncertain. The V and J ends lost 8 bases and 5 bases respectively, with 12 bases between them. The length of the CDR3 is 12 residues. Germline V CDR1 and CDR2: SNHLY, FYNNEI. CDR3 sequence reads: CASGSRTETQYF. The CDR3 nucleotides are TGTGCCAGCGGGTCTAGAACTGAGACCCAGTACTTC.

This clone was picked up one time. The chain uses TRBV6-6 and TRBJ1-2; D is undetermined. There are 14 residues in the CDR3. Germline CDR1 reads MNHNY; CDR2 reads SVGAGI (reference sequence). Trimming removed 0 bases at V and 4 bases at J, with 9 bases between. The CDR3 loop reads CASSYSTAPYGYTF. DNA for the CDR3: TGTGCCAGCAGTTACTCAACAGCTCCCTATGGCTACACCTTC.

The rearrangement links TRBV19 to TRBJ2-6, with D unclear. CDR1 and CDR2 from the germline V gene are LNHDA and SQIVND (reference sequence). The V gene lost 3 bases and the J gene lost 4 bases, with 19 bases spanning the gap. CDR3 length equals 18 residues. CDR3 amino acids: CASSIESTGSHGANVLTF. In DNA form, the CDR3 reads TGTGCCAGTAGTATTGAGTCGACTGGCTCACACGGGGCCAACGTCCTGACTTTC.

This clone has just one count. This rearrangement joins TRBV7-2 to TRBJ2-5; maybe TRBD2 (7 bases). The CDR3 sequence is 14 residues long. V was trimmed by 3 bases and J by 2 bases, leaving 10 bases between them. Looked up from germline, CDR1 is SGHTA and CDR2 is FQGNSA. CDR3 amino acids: CASSFGGPQETQYF. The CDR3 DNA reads TGTGCCAGCAGCTTCGGGGGGCCGCAAGAGACCCAGTACTTC.

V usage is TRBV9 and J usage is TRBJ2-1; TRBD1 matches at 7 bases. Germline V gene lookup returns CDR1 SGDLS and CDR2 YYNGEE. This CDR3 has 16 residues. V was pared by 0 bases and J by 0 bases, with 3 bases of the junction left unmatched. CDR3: CASSVEGDSSYNEQFF. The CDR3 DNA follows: TGTGCCAGCAGCGTAGAGGGGGACAGCTCCTACAATGAGCAGTTCTTC.

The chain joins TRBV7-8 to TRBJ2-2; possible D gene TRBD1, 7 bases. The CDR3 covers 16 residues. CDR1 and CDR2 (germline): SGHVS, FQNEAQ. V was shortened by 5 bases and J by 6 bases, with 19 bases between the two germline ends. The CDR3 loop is CASSPQGPGVSGELFF. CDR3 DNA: TGTGCCAGCAGCCCACAGGGGCCGGGGGTGTCCGGGGAGCTGTTTTTT.